Sequencing of this T cell receptor (beta chain) was carried out in a study of blood T cell repertoires in COVID-19 (dated by TCRdb to the early 2020s). Regarding the study in general: Samples covering the acute and convalescent phases of COVID-19 were provided by collaborators in the United States, Italy and Spain. The material from the prospective study consisted of cDNA or gDNA derived from T cells, B-cell-depleted T cells, or PBMCs. Subjects who had been exposed to COVID-19, were actively infected with it, or had recovered from it provided the deeply sampled blood TCRbeta repertoires that made up the dataset. The repertoires were released in a freely available public database intended as a resource for research on the immune response to SARS-CoV-2. The samples were drawn from the first 160 participants of the ongoing ImmuneRACE study and from more than 1,000 subjects provided by 6 global collaborators. The sample metadata nearly always contained a de-identified subject ID, COVID-19 status, age in years and sex. HLA class I and class II types, where available, came from metadata supplied by the sample provider rather than from assay-based typing.

Comments on this clone: Its recognized antigen is unknown. No base quality values were provided; no much bigger clone lies one nucleotide off.

Overall study results and their limits: The quantity of clinical and demographic metadata differed by source and by participant and was supplied without curation.

Whole blood was collected in K2EDTA tubes by collaborating institutions according to the institutions' own protocols. Collaborator samples were shipped for TCRbeta analysis as frozen whole blood, isolated PBMCs, or DNA extracted from either sample type. TCRbeta CDR3 regions were amplified from genomic DNA by means of the immunoSEQ Assay, a bias-controlled multiplex PCR. As for how the authors treated the data: Nucleated cell counts per sample were estimated from amplification of reference gene primers within the assay. To quantify the absolute abundance of each unique TCRbeta CDR3 rearrangement, sequence reads were collapsed and filtered. Productive Simpson clonality was computed per sample as the square root of Simpson's diversity index over productive rearrangements. TCRdb re-hosts the immuneACCESS table, in-frame sequences only. Its copies lack some clones; in the studies checked, an unresolved V gene accounts for under half of them, and the cause for the rest is not known. For V, J and clone size, that table is used; D and trimming come from the DNA. The sample data list more than 70,000 clones, and 75% to 85% of these were observed just once. 10% of the sample lies in the top ten.

Sequencing was carried out using peripheral blood. The sequence was collected from a woman aged 65 to 85 with acute or convalescent COVID-19.

The nucleotides are TGTGCCAGCAGAATTATGGGACAGATTAATTCACCCCTCCACTTT. The translation is CASRIMGQINSPLHF. The rearrangement joined TRBV27 to TRBJ1-6; the central 7 bases match TRBD1. From cysteine to phenylalanine, the CDR3 is 15 amino acids long. Of the read, only the CDR3 DNA is kept; its 45 bases are in frame from base 1. The germline V gene (reference sequence) provides CDR1 MNHEY and CDR2 SMNVEV. Trimming leaves V shorter by 6 bases and J shorter by 6 bases, with the junction holding 8 bases beyond the gene matches.